Listed here is a single T cell receptor (beta chain). Antigen specificity is unknown. The sample comes from a study of CD8+ T cells in alopecia areata. Germline CDR1 and CDR2: MGHDK and SYGVNS. The CDR3 is 14 amino acids. V lost 3 bases and J lost 5, with 13 bases in between. Notes on the study in general: Relative to normal scalp, lesional scalp, especially alopecia totalis/universalis, showed higher clonality.

RNA, once extracted, was reverse transcribed into cDNA for use as the sequencing template. Produced via immunoSEQ multiplex PCR; TCRdb's table is partial and in-frame only. The data contain over 150,000 clones, about 61% of them singletons. The sample comprised CD8+ T cells sorted from blood. The chain recombines TRBV25-1 with TRBJ1-1; D unclear. The source of this sequence is a human donor in good health. The CDR3 sequence: CASSEGGSATEAFF. The CDR3 nucleotides are TGTGCCAGCAGTGAGGGCGGGTCGGCTACTGAAGCTTTCTTT.